The 15 T cell receptor beta chains given below trace back to one sample, sequenced in a study of cytomegalovirus exposure and HLA in healthy donors. PCR primers comprised 60 Vbeta and 13 Jbeta primers. Sequenced by immunoSEQ multiplex PCR; TCRdb stores in-frame clones only, minus some. The sample contains about 120,000 clones, 74% of which appear only once. The sample consisted of PBMCs. Every receptor here comes from a human donor in good health.

V gene TRBV6-1 combines with J gene TRBJ2-2; 11 bases line up with TRBD2. Per germline, CDR1 MNHNS and CDR2 SASEGT. The CDR3 covers 15 residues. The junction had 4 bases not matched to a gene; V was cut back by 3 bases and J by 7 bases. CDR3 protein: CASSEELAGVGELFF. In nucleotides, the CDR3 is TGTGCCAGCAGTGAGGAACTAGCGGGGGTCGGGGAGCTGTTTTTT.

This chain connects TRBV30 to TRBJ1-2, with D perhaps matching TRBD1 (5 bases). Per germline, CDR1 GTSNPN and CDR2 SVGIG (reference sequence). V gave up 0 bases and J gave up 5 bases, with 10 bases separating them. The CDR3 covers 13 residues. CDR3 region: CAWSVARQYGYTF. DNA of the CDR3: TGTGCCTGGAGTGTAGCCCGACAGTATGGCTACACCTTC.

V and J are TRBV6-1 and TRBJ2-1; tentatively, D is TRBD1 (5 bases). The CDR3 is 17 amino acids. The V gene lost 2 bases and the J gene lost 0 bases, with 14 bases spanning the gap. Germline-derived CDR1 and CDR2 are MNHNS and SASEGT. The CDR3 loop is CASSEYFGASSYNEQFF. CDR3 DNA: TGTGCCAGCAGTGAATATTTTGGGGCGAGCTCCTACAATGAGCAGTTCTTC.

The chain employs TRBV4-3 and TRBJ1-2; D ambiguous. Germline V gene sequence: CDR1 LGHNA, CDR2 YSLEER. V was pared by 0 bases and J by 0 bases, with 5 bases between. This CDR3 has 14 residues. This chain's CDR3 is CASSQDRANYGYTF. As DNA, the CDR3 is TGCGCCAGCAGCCAAGATAGAGCTAACTATGGCTACACCTTC.

The J gene is TRBJ1-2, the V gene TRBV6-6; D remains ambiguous. The CDR3 is 12 amino acids. Germline assignment: CDR1 MNHNY and CDR2 SVGAGI (reference sequence). Trimming pared 4 bases from V and 5 bases from J, leaving 8 bases between. CDR3 nucleotides: TGTGCCAGCAGTTCCGGTCATTATGGCTACACCTTC. As protein: CASSSGHYGYTF.

The chain joins TRBV6-6 to TRBJ1-4; the match to TRBD1 covers 9 bases. Germline V gene sequence: CDR1 MNHNY, CDR2 SVGAGI (reference sequence). The CDR3 is 15 residues long. The trim removed 5 bases at V and 7 bases at J, leaving 8 bases unmatched. CDR3 DNA: TGTGCCAGCAGTGCCTCCGGGACAGGGAGTGAAAAACTGTTTTTT. Its translation is CASSASGTGSEKLFF.

This clone occurred a few times. The CDR3 here is CASRSYRGNTGELFF. The CDR3 DNA follows: TGTGCCAGCAGGTCCTACAGGGGGAACACCGGGGAGCTGTTTTTT. This chain uses TRBV2 with TRBJ2-2, with TRBD1 matching over 7 bases. Germline V gives CDR1 SNHLY, CDR2 FYNNEI. J gave up 1 base and V 6 bases, and 5 bases lay outside the gene matches. This CDR3 has 15 amino acids. Based on the CDR3 plus reference TRBV2 and TRBJ2-2, the full variable domain is EPEVTQTPSHQVTQMGQEVILRCVPISNHLYFYWYRQILGQKVEFLVSFYNNEISEKSEIFDDQFSVERPDGSNFTLKIRSTKLEDSAMYFCASRSYRGNTGELFFGEGSRLTVL.

This chain joins TRBV5-1 and TRBJ2-3; D perhaps matches TRBD1 (9 bases). Germline lookup yields CDR1 SGHRS and CDR2 YFSETQ. Trimming cost V 5 bases and J 2 bases, with 30 bases left between them. The CDR3 is 20 residues long. For the CDR3, the DNA is TGCGCCAGCAGTCCCACCGGGACAGGGCTGATAGCGGGACACACAGATACGCAGTATTTT. As protein: CASSPTGTGLIAGHTDTQYF.

CDR3 sequence: CASSLVGAYGYTF. Here the CDR3 DNA reads TGTGCCAGCAGTTTAGTGGGAGCCTATGGCTACACCTTC. V and J are TRBV28 and TRBJ1-2; D is ambiguous. CDR3 length equals 13 residues. Per the germline V gene, CDR1 is MDHEN and CDR2 is SYDVKM. Trimming left V 2 bases short and J 4 bases short, with 8 bases between.

This clone was found many times. The rearrangement joins TRBV6-6 to TRBJ1-5; no clear D gene. CDR1 and CDR2 from the germline V gene are MNHNY and SVGAGI (reference sequence). V was cut by 2 bases and J by 0 bases, with 11 bases left in between. This CDR3 is built from 16 residues. The CDR3 protein is CASSYGETNSNQPQHF. CDR3 coding DNA: TGTGCCAGCAGTTACGGGGAGACAAATAGCAATCAGCCCCAGCATTTT.

This clone was observed once. The chain joins TRBV19 to TRBJ1-1; 11 positions match TRBD1. Unmatched junction bases numbered 7, after V lost 5 bases and J lost 5 bases. CDR1 and CDR2 (germline): LNHDA, SQIVND (reference sequence). The CDR3 runs 15 residues. The CDR3 nucleotides are TGTGCCAGTAGTCCACAGGGGACAGGGGGAACTGAAGCTTTCTTT. Amino acid sequence: CASSPQGTGGTEAFF.

This sequence joins TRBV11-2 and TRBJ1-2; 7 nucleotides line up with TRBD1. After removal of 4 bases from V and 3 bases from J, the junction contained 17 bases not matched to a gene. The CDR3 has 18 residues. Germline loops: CDR1 SGHAT, CDR2 FQNNGV. The CDR3 protein is CASSSYARRGTLDYGYTF. CDR3 coding DNA: TGTGCCAGCAGCTCTTACGCGCGCAGGGGGACTTTGGACTATGGCTACACCTTC.

This sequence joins TRBV5-1 and TRBJ2-6, with a tentative D call TRBD1 (6 bases). V shed 0 bases and J shed 2 bases, with 9 bases lying between them. The germline CDR1 and CDR2 sequences are SGHRS and YFSETQ. This CDR3 is 16 amino acids long. Written as DNA, the CDR3 is TGCGCCAGCAGCTTGGATGGGGGCGCTGGGGCCAACGTCCTGACTTTC. Its protein is CASSLDGGAGANVLTF.

This clone was detected a few times. This specimen includes other DNA sequences encoding the same CDR3. The genes are TRBV6-6 and TRBJ1-1, with D possibly being TRBD1 (6 bases). Trimming shortened V by 4 bases and J by 0 bases, and 9 bases separated the two germline ends. Per the germline V gene, CDR1 is MNHNY and CDR2 is SVGAGI (reference sequence). The CDR3 has 14 residues. The CDR3 is CASSLGQMNTEAFF. CDR3 bases: TGTGCCAGCAGTTTAGGACAGATGAACACTGAAGCTTTCTTT.

V usage is TRBV6-6 and J usage is TRBJ2-2, with TRBD1 matching 8 bases. The germline CDR1 and CDR2 sequences are MNHNY and SVGAGI (reference sequence). The V and J ends lost 5 bases and 4 bases, in that order; junction bases with no gene match: 6. The CDR3 runs to 15 residues. The CDR3 spells CASSQSTGGTGELFF. The DNA of the CDR3 is TGTGCCAGCAGTCAAAGTACAGGGGGCACCGGGGAGCTGTTTTTT.